This entry lists 26 T cell receptor beta chains sequenced from one sample in a study of breast tumors, draining lymph nodes, adjacent tissues. A single record per CDR3 protein comes from TCRdb applying MiXCR to the multiplex PCR reads. The sample comprises around 230,000 distinct CDR3 sequences, about 32% of which are singletons, and about 1.4% rests with the top ten. Axillary draining lymph nodes of breast cancer patients supplied the node samples. The sequencing input was axillary lymph node tissue. The receptor set was obtained from a female donor with breast cancer. Some clones in this sample may be carry-over from other donors' samples.

This clonotype occurred many times. This chain connects TRBV18 to TRBJ1-2; 10 nucleotides match TRBD1. This CDR3 is 15 amino acids long. Germline CDR1 KGHSH, CDR2 LQKENI. After removal of 0 bases from V and 2 bases from J, the junction contained 0 bases not matched to a gene. CDR3 in amino acids: CASSPPTGGNYGYTF. In nucleotides, the CDR3 is TGTGCCAGCTCACCACCGACAGGGGGCAACTATGGCTACACCTTC.

The gene calls are TRBV20-1 and TRBJ2-6, with 10 bases matching TRBD2. CDR3 length: 17 residues. Germline CDR1 reads DFQATT; CDR2 reads SNEGSKA (reference sequence). Trimming took 3 bases from V and 4 from J; bases not matched to a gene: 9. The CDR3 sequence is CSARRSGRAWGANVLTF. The CDR3 nucleotides read TGCAGTGCTAGGCGAAGCGGGAGGGCCTGGGGGGCCAACGTCCTGACTTTC.

The chain joins TRBV14 to TRBJ1-4; no reliable D call. The CDR3 totals 12 residues. Germline V lookup: CDR1 SGHDN, CDR2 FVKESK. Trimming shortened V by 6 bases and J by 8 bases, and 10 bases separated the two germline ends. The CDR3 here is CASRYSGEKLFF. DNA of the CDR3: TGTGCCAGCAGGTATAGCGGGGAAAAACTGTTTTTT.

This clonotype was observed a handful of times. This chain links TRBV6-2 or TRBV6-3 with TRBJ1-5; D perhaps matches TRBD1 (6 bases). CDR3 size: 16 residues. Germline lookup yields CDR1 MNHEY and CDR2 SVGEGT. V was pared by 5 bases and J by 4 bases, with 18 bases between. CDR3 in amino acids: CASSHRIGGTNQPQHF. Here the CDR3 DNA reads TGTGCCAGCAGTCACCGGATAGGGGGGACTAATCAGCCCCAGCATTTT.

This clonotype has at least ten counts. The germline gene is not matched at one end of the junction; a read error may be the cause. The chain carries TRBV20-1 and TRBJ1-2; D uncertain. The CDR3 runs to 12 residues. The V gene's germline CDR1 is DFQATT and CDR2 SNEGSKA (reference sequence). The CDR3 DNA reads as TGCAGTGCTAGAGATAGCGCCTATGGCTCCACCTTC. Amino acid sequence: CSARDSAYGSTF.

V is TRBV11-2 and J is TRBJ1-1, with D unclear. CDR3 size: 13 residues. CDR1 and CDR2 from the germline V gene are SGHAT and FQNNGV. V dropped 1 base and J dropped 4 bases, with 7 bases sitting between them. The CDR3 DNA follows: TGTGCCAGCAGCTTAGTCGGGAGCACTGAAGCTTTCTTT. Translating gives CASSLVGSTEAFF.

The genes are TRBV7-6 and TRBJ1-4; D is perhaps TRBD1 (6 bases). The CDR3 runs to 14 residues. CDR1 SGHVS and CDR2 FNYEAQ come from the germline V gene. The V and J ends lost 5 bases and 6 bases respectively, with 13 bases between them. CDR3: CASSKGGGYEKLFF. DNA for the CDR3: TGTGCCAGCAGCAAGGGGGGAGGCTATGAAAAACTGTTTTTT.

Of note for this clonotype: A single base separates this from a much larger clone, so it may be a read error. The J gene is TRBJ2-7, the V gene TRBV6-2 or TRBV6-3, with 7 nucleotides matching TRBD2. Germline CDR1 is MNHEY and CDR2 is SVGEGT. This CDR3 has 14 residues. For the CDR3, the DNA is TGTGCCAGCAGTTATGGCGGGAGACTTCTCGAGGAGTACTTC. Translation: CASSYGGRLLEEYF.

This clonotype occurred many times. Written as DNA, the CDR3 is TGTGCCAGCAGTGAGGCCTTTCTCTACGAGCAGTACTTC. This translates into CASSEAFLYEQYF. The chain uses TRBV6-1 and TRBJ2-7, with D unresolved. This CDR3 has 13 residues. The germline CDR1 and CDR2 sequences are MNHNS and SASEGT. The V gene lost 3 bases and the J gene lost 3 bases, with 9 bases spanning the gap.

On this clonotype itself: At one boundary the junction diverges from the germline segment, which might be a read error. The chain has TRBV2 and TRBJ2-5, with 7 bases matching TRBD2. Per the germline V gene, CDR1 is SNHLY and CDR2 is FYNNEI. The CDR3 runs to 14 residues. The CDR3 bases are TGTGCCAGCAGGGAAGCGGGGCCGGGGGAGACCCAGTACTTC. This translates into CASREAGPGETQYF.

In this sample, this clonotype turned up a few times. This may come from a read error, since a much larger clone is one base off. This chain connects TRBV12-3 or TRBV12-4 to TRBJ2-2; D possibly corresponds to TRBD2 (6 bases). The CDR3 totals 16 residues. The CDR3 region is CASSLWRSGFTGELSF. The CDR3 region has the DNA TGTGCCAGCAGTTTGTGGCGTAGCGGTTTCACCGGGGAGCTGTCTTTT.

About this clonotype itself: One base away lies a much larger clone, so this may be a sequencing read error. This chain connects TRBV27 to TRBJ2-5, with TRBD2 as a possible D gene (6 bases). The CDR3 is made up of 17 amino acids. Germline CDR1 is MNHEY and CDR2 is SMNVEV (reference sequence). The CDR3 loop reads CDSSRVGVAVYQETQYF. CDR3 nucleotides: TGTGACAGCAGTCGAGTGGGGGTAGCGGTGTACCAAGAGACCCAGTACTTC.

On this clonotype itself: Being one base from a much bigger clone, this may be a read error. The CDR3 DNA follows: TGTGCCAGCAGTTTTCGGACAGGGAAGGGCTACACCTTC. Amino acids: CASSFRTGKGYTF. This chain joins TRBV28 and TRBJ1-2, with 8 bases fitting TRBD1. V dropped 3 bases and J dropped 8; count of bases not matched to a gene: 5. CDR1 MDHEN and CDR2 SYDVKM come from the germline V gene. The CDR3 has 13 amino acids.

Note on this clonotype: At one end the junction does not follow the germline gene, possibly because of a read error. This chain links TRBV20-1 with TRBJ1-5; 7 nucleotides agree with TRBD1. The germline V gene has CDR1 DFQATT and CDR2 SNEGSKA (reference sequence). The CDR3 contains 18 residues. CDR3 amino acids: CSARGRGTEVRSNQLQHF. In DNA form, the CDR3 reads TGCAGTGCTAGAGGGCGCGGGACAGAGGTAAGAAGCAATCAGCTCCAGCATTTT.

The chain recombines TRBV29-1 with TRBJ2-5; possible D gene TRBD1, 8 bases. The V end was cut by 5 bases, the J end by 5 bases, with 24 bases between. The germline CDR1 and CDR2 sequences are SQVTM and ANQGSEA. The CDR3 is 16 residues long. CDR3 nucleotides: TGCAGCGTTATGACAGGGGCGGGAGATTGGGACGAGACCCAGTACTTC. Translated: CSVMTGAGDWDETQYF.

This clonotype has more than one count but fewer than ten. The rearrangement joins TRBV6-2 or TRBV6-3 to TRBJ2-1, with D perhaps TRBD2 (6 bases). Trimming removed 2 bases at V and 5 bases at J, with 19 bases between. The CDR3 length is 17 residues. The germline V gene has CDR1 MNHEY and CDR2 SVGEGT. The CDR3 reads CASSYGRLGMQNNEQFF. CDR3 in DNA: TGTGCCAGCAGTTACGGACGACTAGGAATGCAAAACAATGAGCAGTTCTTC.

The rearrangement uses TRBV20-1 and TRBJ2-1; 14 bases fit TRBD2. The CDR3 consists of 15 residues. Unmatched junction bases numbered 6, after V lost 3 bases and J lost 8 bases. Germline CDR1 reads DFQATT; CDR2 reads SNEGSKA (reference sequence). The DNA of the CDR3 is TGCAGTGCTAGCGGACTAGCGGGAGGTTCGGATGAGCAGTTCTTC. Protein product: CSASGLAGGSDEQFF.

This clonotype was seen a handful of times. V usage is TRBV5-1 and J usage is TRBJ1-1; D is unresolved. CDR1 is SGHRS and CDR2 is YFSETQ in the germline V gene. The CDR3 covers 14 residues. V shed 0 bases and J shed 1 base, with 7 bases lying between them. The CDR3 DNA reads TGCGCCAGCAGCTTGGTACCCGGGAACACTGAAGCTTTCTTT. This sequence encodes CASSLVPGNTEAFF.

In regard to this clonotype: This could be a read error, since a much larger clone is one nucleotide away. In DNA, the CDR3 is TGTGCCAGCAGCCCGAAACCTGGGGTGGCCGGTGGCTACCCCTTC. Translating it yields CASSPKPGVAGGYPF. The V and J genes are TRBV7-2 and TRBJ1-2; D gene ambiguous. This CDR3 has 15 amino acids. Germline V gene sequence: CDR1 SGHTA, CDR2 FQGNSA.

This clonotype was observed at least ten times. The CDR3 region is CASRGTVNQPQHF. CDR3 coding DNA: TGTGCCAGCAGAGGGACAGTCAATCAGCCCCAGCATTTT. The V and J genes are TRBV12-3 or TRBV12-4 and TRBJ1-5; 7 bases are a match to TRBD1. Trimming took 6 bases from V and 3 from J; bases not matched to a gene: 2. The CDR3 runs to 13 residues.

This clonotype was seen many times. The junction shows a germline mismatch at one end, possibly a read error. The V gene is TRBV20-1, the J gene TRBJ1-2, with D uncertain. The CDR3 has 12 residues. Germline CDR1 DFQATT, CDR2 SNEGSKA (reference sequence). The CDR3 bases are TGCAGTGCTAGCTTACCCGGGGAAGGCTCCACCTTC. Protein product: CSASLPGEGSTF.

This clonotype was recorded at least ten times. The chain uses TRBV6-1 and TRBJ1-2; weak D call: TRBD1 (6 bases). V was cut by 10 bases and J by 2 bases, with 17 bases left in between. This CDR3 is 14 amino acids long. The germline CDR1 and CDR2 sequences are MNHNS and SASEGT. In nucleotides, the CDR3 is TGTGCCATAGTACAGGACAGACTAAACTATGGCTACACCTTC. As protein: CAIVQDRLNYGYTF.

In DNA, the CDR3 is TGTGCCAGCAGCCAAACTAGCGAAGAGACCCAGTACTTC. It translates to CASSQTSEETQYF. The chain couples TRBV7-3 to TRBJ2-5, with 7 nucleotides matching TRBD2. There are 13 residues in the CDR3. The V gene end was trimmed by 5 bases and the J gene end by 3 bases; junction bases not matched to a gene: 3. Germline CDR1 and CDR2: SGHTA and FQGTGA. Together with reference TRBV7-3 and TRBJ2-5, the CDR3 gives the full variable domain: GAGVSQTPSNKVTEKGKYVELRCDPISGHTALYWYRQSLGQGPEFLIYFQGTGAADDSGLPNDRFFAVRPEGSVSTLKIQRTERGDSAVYLCASSQTSEETQYFGPGTRLLVL.

The chain recombines TRBV5-1 with TRBJ1-1; unclear D gene. The CDR3 has 15 amino acids. Germline-derived CDR1 and CDR2 are SGHRS and YFSETQ. V was shortened by 0 bases and J by 0 bases, with 9 bases between the two germline ends. The CDR3 region has the DNA TGCGCCAGCAGCTTGGTTTTGGGCATGAACACTGAAGCTTTCTTT. This gives the protein CASSLVLGMNTEAFF.

This clonotype was counted ten times or more. It may be a read error: a sequence one base away is much more abundant. The rearrangement joins TRBV20-1 to TRBJ2-5, with D possibly being TRBD1 (5 bases). Germline V gene sequence: CDR1 DFQATT, CDR2 SNEGSKA (reference sequence). The CDR3 spans 14 residues. Written as DNA, the CDR3 is TGCAGTGCTAGAGGGCTTGACAGCCAAGCGACCCAGTACTTC. Translating it yields CSARGLDSQATQYF.

This clonotype occurred many times. J is TRBJ2-7 and V is TRBV5-6; the D gene is possibly TRBD2 (5 bases). Germline CDR1 and CDR2: SGHDT and YYEEEE. Trimming stripped 1 base from V and 3 bases from J, with 17 bases between. This CDR3 comprises 16 residues. CDR3 in DNA: TGTGCCAGCAGCTTGTCAGCGGTCCCTCCCCACTACGAGCAGTACTTC. Residues: CASSLSAVPPHYEQYF.